Below, 30 T cell receptor beta chains from the same sample are listed, as sequenced in a study of regulatory T cells in long-lasting Graves disease. TCR beta libraries were built with iRepertoire HTBI primers and Arm-PCR of CDR3 regions. TCRdb reanalysed the multiplex PCR reads using MiXCR and keeps one entry per CDR3 protein. The sample holds some 300,000 distinct CDR3 sequences, 22% seen once. Time point noted: persistent/refractory GD, antithyroid drugs over 5 years with positive TRAb. The TCR library was prepared using RNA isolated from PBMCs. The specimen comprised peripheral blood mononuclear cells (PBMCs), sampled when the disease was refractory, from a patient treated with antithyroid drugs. These receptors came from a female donor with Graves disease.

The chain links TRBV18 to TRBJ2-1; tentatively, D is TRBD2 (5 bases). The CDR3 is 14 residues long. Germline values: CDR1 KGHSH, CDR2 LQKENI. Trimming removed 7 bases at V and 4 bases at J, with 14 bases between. The CDR3 DNA reads TGTGCCAGCTTAAGAGAACTAGATTACAATGAGCAGTTCTTC. As protein: CASLRELDYNEQFF.

The chain has TRBV10-3 and TRBJ1-2; D is unclear. V lost 0 bases and J lost 6, with 8 bases in between. Germline V gene lookup returns CDR1 ENHRY and CDR2 SYGVKD. This CDR3 has 13 amino acids. CDR3 sequence reads: CAISESGGNGYTF. The CDR3 nucleotides read TGTGCCATCAGTGAGTCGGGAGGGAATGGCTACACCTTC.

This chain uses TRBV7-9 with TRBJ2-2; D ambiguous. CDR3 size: 14 residues. Trimming removed 5 bases from V and 8 bases from J, with 15 bases in between. Germline V lookup: CDR1 SEHNR, CDR2 FQNEAQ (reference sequence). The CDR3 spells CASSPDKGWGELFF. The CDR3 DNA is TGTGCCAGCAGCCCCGACAAGGGTTGGGGGGAGCTGTTTTTT.

This clonotype was recorded many times. The chain joins TRBV12-3 or TRBV12-4 to TRBJ1-5; maybe TRBD1 (5 bases). Deletions cut 3 bases from V and 6 bases from J, with 9 bases between. This CDR3 has 13 amino acids. This chain's CDR3 is CASSFQGFQPQHF. The CDR3 nucleotides read TGTGCCAGCAGTTTTCAGGGTTTTCAGCCCCAGCATTTT.

In its sample, this clonotype was seen a few times. V and J are TRBV12-3 or TRBV12-4 and TRBJ2-7; D may be TRBD1 or TRBD2 (6 bases each). The CDR3 covers 15 residues. The V end was cut by 3 bases, the J end by 7 bases, with 19 bases between. Here the CDR3 reads CASSFGGQSRGEQYF. The DNA for the CDR3 is TGTGCCAGCAGTTTCGGGGGACAATCTAGAGGGGAGCAGTACTTC.

This clonotype was found many times. The J gene is TRBJ1-1, the V gene TRBV12-3 or TRBV12-4, with D hard to call. The CDR3 runs to 13 residues. Trimming left V 2 bases short and J 6 bases short, with 10 bases between. CDR3 sequence (DNA): TGTGCCAGCAGTTTAATGGGCAGTTCTGAAGCTTTCTTT. Translation: CASSLMGSSEAFF.

The chain links TRBV15 to TRBJ2-2; D uncertain. The CDR3 loop spans 13 amino acids. Trimming cost V 3 bases and J 8 bases, with 10 bases left between them. Germline V gene data show CDR1 as LNHNV and CDR2 as YYDKDF (reference sequence). The DNA of the CDR3 is TGTGCCACCAGCAGGGCGCGATTAGGGGAGCTGTTTTTT. Its protein product is CATSRARLGELFF.

The table lists this clonotype with a few counts. CDR3 residues: CASSYQGADQPQHF. The CDR3 DNA is TGCGCCAGCAGTTACCAGGGGGCCGATCAGCCCCAGCATTTT. The chain is built from TRBV10-2 and TRBJ1-5; 8 positions match TRBD1. V gave up 5 bases and J gave up 5 bases; unmatched junction bases: 5. Germline assignment: CDR1 WSHSY and CDR2 SAAADI. There are 14 residues in the CDR3.

This clonotype was seen a handful of times. The chain carries TRBV20-1 and TRBJ2-5; D tentatively reads TRBD1 or TRBD2 (5 bases each). Trimming removed 3 bases at V and 5 bases at J, with 13 bases between. The CDR3 contains 13 residues. Looked up from germline, CDR1 is DFQATT and CDR2 is SNEGSKA (reference sequence). This CDR3 is CSARVYWGETQYF. CDR3 DNA: TGCAGTGCTAGGGTTTATTGGGGGGAGACCCAGTACTTC.

V usage is TRBV7-2 and J usage is TRBJ1-5, with TRBD1 matching over 8 bases. The V gene end was trimmed by 1 base and the J gene end by 6 bases; junction bases not matched to a gene: 5. CDR1 is SGHTA and CDR2 is FQGNSA in the germline V gene. The CDR3 spans 15 residues. The CDR3 DNA reads TGTGCCAGCAGCTTAGGGGCAGGGGGCGTTCAGCCCCAGCATTTT. Protein product: CASSLGAGGVQPQHF.

This rearrangement joins TRBV5-6 to TRBJ2-5; D is ambiguous. This CDR3 is 13 amino acids long. With 0 bases removed from V and 3 bases from J, the gap between germline ends came to 6 bases. CDR1 is SGHDT and CDR2 is YYEEEE in the germline V gene. The chain's CDR3 is CASSLESEETQYF. CDR3 bases: TGTGCCAGCAGCTTGGAATCAGAAGAGACCCAGTACTTC. Variable domain in full (rest from reference TRBV5-6 and TRBJ2-5): DAGVTQSPTHLIKTRGQQVTLRCSPKSGHDTVSWYQQALGQGPQFIFQYYEEEERQRGNFPDRFSGHQFPNYSSELNVNALLLGDSALYLCASSLESEETQYFGPGTRLLVL.

This clonotype was recorded many times. V and J are TRBV12-3 or TRBV12-4 and TRBJ2-5, with TRBD1 matching 8 bases. V lost 5 bases, J lost 5 bases, and 13 bases stayed unmatched. The CDR3 covers 16 residues. Here the CDR3 DNA reads TGTGCCAGCAGTCCTGGACAGGGAGGTCGATCGGAGACCCAGTACTTC. It encodes CASSPGQGGRSETQYF.

This clonotype was counted many times. The chain has TRBV28 and TRBJ1-2; D is possibly TRBD1 (5 bases). V was shortened by 5 bases and J by 5 bases, with 21 bases between the two germline ends. Per the germline V gene, CDR1 is MDHEN and CDR2 is SYDVKM. The CDR3 has 16 residues. DNA for the CDR3: TGTGCCAGCAGTCGACACGGACACGCCGTAGGATATGGCTACACCTTC. Amino acids: CASSRHGHAVGYGYTF.

Only a few counts were recorded for this clonotype. This chain connects TRBV4-1 to TRBJ2-7, with D perhaps TRBD2 (5 bases). Trimming took 0 bases from V and 0 from J, leaving 9 bases between them. Germline V gene sequence: CDR1 MGHRA, CDR2 YSYEKL. The CDR3 has 15 amino acids. DNA of the CDR3: TGCGCCAGCAGCCAAGAGCAGCGGAGCTCCTACGAGCAGTACTTC. It codes for CASSQEQRSSYEQYF.

The chain couples TRBV28 to TRBJ2-5; 7 bases agree with TRBD2. From germline, CDR1 is MDHEN and CDR2 SYDVKM. CDR3 length: 15 residues. The ends lost 5 bases at V and 1 base at J; junction bases unmatched: 7. CDR3 bases: TGTGCCAGCAGTGTGCGGGGGATCCTCCAAGAGACCCAGTACTTC. This translates into CASSVRGILQETQYF.

This clonotype was recorded at least ten times. This chain links TRBV30 with TRBJ1-4; 7 bases map to TRBD1. Per the germline V gene, CDR1 is GTSNPN and CDR2 is SVGIG (reference sequence). CDR3 length equals 12 residues. The trim removed 5 bases at V and 13 bases at J, leaving 10 bases unmatched. In nucleotides, the CDR3 is TGTGCCTGGCGGACAGGATCTTTTGGACTGTTTTTT. Its protein is CAWRTGSFGLFF.

The table lists this clonotype with many counts. This chain's CDR3 is CSVTRGTPETQYF. As DNA, the CDR3 is TGCAGCGTGACGCGTGGCACACCAGAGACCCAGTACTTC. This chain uses TRBV29-1 with TRBJ2-5, with D hard to call. V was shortened by 6 bases and J by 4 bases, with 15 bases between the two germline ends. Germline assignment: CDR1 SQVTM and CDR2 ANQGSEA. The CDR3 sequence is 13 residues long.

The V and J genes are TRBV30 and TRBJ2-1; TRBD1 aligns across 10 bases. The germline V gene has CDR1 GTSNPN and CDR2 SVGIG (reference sequence). The CDR3 has 13 amino acids. Trimming cost V 7 bases and J 7 bases; bases outside gene matches: 7. The CDR3 loop reads CASRDRGRNEQFF. CDR3 coding DNA: TGTGCCTCCCGGGACAGGGGAAGGAATGAGCAGTTCTTC.

Details on this clonotype: At one boundary the junction diverges from the germline segment, which might be a read error. The chain employs TRBV7-9 and TRBJ1-1; possible D gene TRBD1, 5 bases. The V gene's germline CDR1 is SEHNR and CDR2 FQNEAQ (reference sequence). This CDR3 contains 12 residues. This CDR3 is CAGSYDSYEAFF. In DNA form, the CDR3 reads TGTGCCGGCAGCTACGACAGTTATGAAGCTTTCTTT.

In this sample, this clonotype turned up a few times. The CDR3 coding sequence is TGTGCCAGCAGCGTAGCTCCAGTGGGTGGCTCTGGGGCCAACGTCCTGACTTTC. It encodes CASSVAPVGGSGANVLTF. V is TRBV9 and J is TRBJ2-6; D not resolved. The CDR3 length is 18 residues. CDR1 is SGDLS, CDR2 YYNGEE, per germline. Trimming took off 0 bases at V and 0 bases at J, with 13 bases between the two ends. The whole variable domain, filled in from reference TRBV9 and TRBJ2-6, reads DSGVTQTPKHLITATGQRVTLRCSPRSGDLSVYWYQQSLDQGLQFLIQYYNGEERAKGNILERFSAQQFPDLHSELNLSSLELGDSALYFCASSVAPVGGSGANVLTFGAGSRLTVL.

This clonotype was observed at least ten times. V gene TRBV28 combines with J gene TRBJ1-1, with D hard to call. CDR1 and CDR2 from the germline V gene are MDHEN and SYDVKM. The CDR3 length is 15 residues. Trimming removed 3 bases from V and 3 bases from J, with 14 bases in between. The CDR3 DNA follows: TGTGCCAGCAGTTTGGTGTTCAGAAATGACACTGAAGCTTTCTTT. It translates to CASSLVFRNDTEAFF.

This clonotype was seen a handful of times. V and J are TRBV5-5 and TRBJ1-1; D gene unclear. The CDR3 consists of 17 residues. The V gene lost 0 bases and the J gene lost 0 bases, with 15 bases spanning the gap. Germline loops: CDR1 SGHKS, CDR2 YYEKEE (reference sequence). CDR3 bases: TGTGCCAGCAGCTTGGCCAGTACCGACTTCATGAACACTGAAGCTTTCTTT. Its translation is CASSLASTDFMNTEAFF.

This clonotype was picked up many times. The J gene is TRBJ1-1, the V gene TRBV5-1; 8 bases match TRBD1. Germline V gene sequence: CDR1 SGHRS, CDR2 YFSETQ. The CDR3 runs 15 residues. J lost 5 bases, V lost 4 bases, and 10 bases had no gene match. CDR3 DNA: TGCGCCAGCAGCCTGGGATCGTACAGGGGGACTGAAGCTTTCTTT. Its protein product is CASSLGSYRGTEAFF.

This clonotype was picked up a small number of times. The chain combines TRBV6-5 with TRBJ2-5, with unresolved D. Germline lookup yields CDR1 MNHEY and CDR2 SVGAGI. With 2 bases removed from V and 3 bases from J, the gap between germline ends came to 13 bases. The CDR3 has 15 amino acids. DNA for the CDR3: TGTGCCAGCAGTTACGGGGTCCTAGACAAAGAGACCCAGTACTTC. This codes for CASSYGVLDKETQYF.

V is TRBV20-1 and J is TRBJ2-3; D is unresolved. The CDR3 consists of 13 residues. CDR1 and CDR2 from the germline V gene are DFQATT and SNEGSKA (reference sequence). V lost 1 base and J lost 0, with 5 bases in between. CDR3 in amino acids: CSARGQSTDTQYF. DNA of the CDR3: TGCAGTGCTAGAGGGCAGAGCACAGATACGCAGTATTTT.

This clonotype was seen more than once but under ten times. V usage is TRBV7-2 and J usage is TRBJ1-1, with 7 bases identical to TRBD1. CDR3 length: 13 residues. CDR1 and CDR2 (germline): SGHTA, FQGNSA. Trimming took 5 bases from V and 7 from J; bases not matched to a gene: 7. The CDR3 region is CASSPGQSLEAFF. The DNA for the CDR3 is TGTGCCAGCAGCCCGGGACAGAGTCTTGAAGCTTTCTTT.

The table lists this clonotype with a few counts. The chain joins TRBV30 to TRBJ2-3; 8 bases map to TRBD2. Germline assignment: CDR1 GTSNPN and CDR2 SVGIG (reference sequence). CDR3 length equals 14 residues. J was trimmed by 6 bases and V by 5 bases; bases with no gene match: 10. CDR3 region: CAWGVAGGSDTQYF. The CDR3 region has the DNA TGTGCCTGGGGGGTGGCGGGAGGCTCCGATACGCAGTATTTT.

CDR3 residues: CASSPPLSRSLEQYF. In DNA form, the CDR3 reads TGTGCCAGCTCACCTCCCCTTAGTCGGTCTCTCGAGCAGTACTTC. The chain has TRBV18 and TRBJ2-7, with unresolved D. Trimming stripped 3 bases from V and 6 bases from J, with 18 bases between. The germline gives CDR1 KGHSH, CDR2 LQKENI. This CDR3 has 15 amino acids. The full variable domain, with the rest looked up from reference TRBV18 and TRBJ2-7, is NAGVMQNPRHLVRRRGQEARLRCSPMKGHSHVYWYRQLPEEGLKFMVYLQKENIIDESGMPKERFSAEFPKEGPSILRIQQVVRGDSAAYFCASSPPLSRSLEQYFGPGTRLTVT.

This clonotype occurred many times. The genes are TRBV20-1 and TRBJ1-1; possibly TRBD1 for D (6 bases). Germline CDR1 is DFQATT and CDR2 is SNEGSKA (reference sequence). The germline V and J ends were trimmed by 4 bases and 10 bases, with 19 bases remaining between them. This CDR3 has 13 residues. The CDR3 bases are TGCAGTGCTAACCTGCCACAGGGTGGTGGAGCTTTCTTT. This sequence encodes CSANLPQGGGAFF.

In this sample, this clonotype turned up a few times. The chain couples TRBV29-1 to TRBJ2-1, with 12 bases identical to TRBD2. The CDR3 extends over 14 amino acids. Trimming cost V 3 bases and J 6 bases; bases outside gene matches: 3. Germline CDR1 is SQVTM and CDR2 is ANQGSEA. In DNA form, the CDR3 reads TGCAGCGTTGATGGACTAGCGGGGCGCAATGAGCAGTTCTTC. The encoded protein is CSVDGLAGRNEQFF.